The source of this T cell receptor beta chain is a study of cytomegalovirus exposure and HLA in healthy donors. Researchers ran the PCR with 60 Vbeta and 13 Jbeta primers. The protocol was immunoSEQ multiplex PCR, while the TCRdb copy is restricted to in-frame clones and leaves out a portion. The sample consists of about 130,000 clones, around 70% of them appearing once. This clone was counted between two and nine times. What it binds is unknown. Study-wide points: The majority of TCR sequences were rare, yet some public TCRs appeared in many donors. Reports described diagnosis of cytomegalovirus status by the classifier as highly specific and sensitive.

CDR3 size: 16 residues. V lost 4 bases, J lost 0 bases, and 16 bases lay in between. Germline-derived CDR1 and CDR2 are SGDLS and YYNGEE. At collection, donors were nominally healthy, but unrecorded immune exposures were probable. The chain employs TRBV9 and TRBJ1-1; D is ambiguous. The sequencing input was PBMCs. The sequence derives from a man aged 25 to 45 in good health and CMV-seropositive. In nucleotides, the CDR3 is TGTGCCAGCAGCCCCCATGGCCAGGCAGTGAACACTGAAGCTTTCTTT. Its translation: CASSPHGQAVNTEAFF.